These 31 T cell receptor beta chains were sequenced from one sample in a study of CD8+ T cells in alopecia areata. Regarding treatment: oral pan-JAK inhibitor, 5-10 mg twice daily. The sequencing template was cDNA reverse transcribed from extracted RNA. Sequenced by immunoSEQ multiplex PCR; TCRdb stores in-frame clones only, minus some. The sample lists 150,000 to 200,000 clones, 64% occurring once. Sequences were derived from CD4+ T cells sorted from blood, sampled around week 49, from a patient treated with tofacitinib. These receptors were taken from a human donor with alopecia areata.

The rearrangement uses TRBV30 and TRBJ1-2; D unresolved. The V and J ends lost 0 bases and 6 bases respectively, with 5 bases between them. The CDR3 totals 11 residues. Germline V lookup: CDR1 GTSNPN, CDR2 SVGIG (reference sequence). The chain's CDR3 is CAWSVQHGYTF. The CDR3 DNA reads as TGTGCCTGGAGTGTACAGCATGGCTACACCTTC.

V gene TRBV30 combines with J gene TRBJ2-1, with TRBD2 identical over 7 bases. The CDR3 spans 13 residues. CDR1 is GTSNPN and CDR2 is SVGIG in the germline V gene (reference sequence). The V and J ends lost 3 bases and 8 bases, in that order; junction bases with no gene match: 7. The CDR3 protein is CAWSREAGYEQFF. The CDR3 DNA sequence: TGTGCCTGGAGCCGGGAGGCGGGCTATGAGCAGTTCTTC. The full variable domain, in which reference TRBV30 and TRBJ2-1 provide the parts outside the CDR3, is SQTIHQWPATLVQPVGSPLSLECTVEGTSNPNLYWYRQAAGRGLQLLFYSVGIGQISSEVPQNLSASRPQDRQFILSSKKLLLSDSGFYLCAWSREAGYEQFFGPGTRLTVL.

This clone was detected a few times. Here the CDR3 reads CASSLRTGRTDTQYF. CDR3 nucleotide sequence: TGTGCCAGCAGCTTACGGACAGGGAGAACAGATACGCAGTATTTT. The chain uses TRBV5-6 and TRBJ2-3; 8 bases map to TRBD1. J gave up 3 bases and V 2 bases, and 5 bases lay outside the gene matches. The germline gives CDR1 SGHDT, CDR2 YYEEEE. The CDR3 contains 15 residues. The entire variable domain, with the rest obtained from reference TRBV5-6 and TRBJ2-3, is as follows: DAGVTQSPTHLIKTRGQQVTLRCSPKSGHDTVSWYQQALGQGPQFIFQYYEEEERQRGNFPDRFSGHQFPNYSSELNVNALLLGDSALYLCASSLRTGRTDTQYFGPGTRLTVL.

The V call is TRBV4-3, the J call TRBJ2-1; 13 bases align to TRBD2. V lost 3 bases and J lost 4; bases outside the gene matches: 6. The germline V gene has CDR1 LGHNA and CDR2 YSLEER. The CDR3 runs 17 residues. The CDR3 nucleotides read TGCGCCAGCAGCCACCTACGGACTAGCGGGGGTTACAATGAGCAGTTCTTC. Its protein product is CASSHLRTSGGYNEQFF.

This clone has just a few counts. The J gene is TRBJ1-1, the V gene TRBV7-2, with D unresolved. The V gene lost 2 bases and the J gene lost 5 bases, with 6 bases spanning the gap. The CDR3 is 12 residues long. Germline CDR1 SGHTA, CDR2 FQGNSA. The DNA of the CDR3 is TGTGCCAGCAGCTTATCGGGGACTGAAGCTTTCTTT. As protein: CASSLSGTEAFF.

The V call is TRBV7-2, the J call TRBJ2-4; D is undetermined. V lost 5 bases and J 2 bases, leaving 13 bases between the germline ends. Germline-derived CDR1 and CDR2 are SGHTA and FQGNSA. The length of the CDR3 is 15 residues. CDR3: CASSTVIRSKNIQYF. The CDR3 region has the DNA TGTGCCAGCAGCACCGTCATACGATCCAAAAACATTCAGTACTTC.

The V and J genes are TRBV10-3 and TRBJ2-5; D not resolved. This CDR3 contains 15 residues. CDR1 and CDR2 (germline): ENHRY, SYGVKD. Trimming pared 0 bases from V and 3 bases from J, leaving 11 bases between. The DNA for the CDR3 is TGTGCCATCAGTGAGTCTAGGGCAGGTGAAGAGACCCAGTACTTC. As protein: CAISESRAGEETQYF.

V is TRBV25-1 and J is TRBJ1-4; maybe TRBD1 (6 bases). Trimming pared 7 bases from V and 4 bases from J, leaving 13 bases between. This CDR3 spans 14 amino acids. Germline V gene lookup returns CDR1 MGHDK and CDR2 SYGVNS. The CDR3 coding sequence is TGTGCCAGCAAGGGCGACAGGTTTAATGAAAAACTGTTTTTT. It codes for CASKGDRFNEKLFF.

The V and J genes are TRBV30 and TRBJ1-5, with D unresolved. CDR3 size: 15 residues. Trimming stripped 2 bases from V and 0 bases from J, with 11 bases between. CDR1 and CDR2 from the germline V gene are GTSNPN and SVGIG (reference sequence). In DNA form, the CDR3 reads TGTGCCTGGAGTCCGAGAGGGCCTAGCAATCAGCCCCAGCATTTT. Translating it yields CAWSPRGPSNQPQHF.

This clone was observed many times. This chain connects TRBV19 to TRBJ1-5, with D perhaps matching TRBD1 (6 bases). The CDR3 sequence is 17 residues long. V was trimmed by 1 base and J by 3 bases, leaving 16 bases between them. Germline CDR1 is LNHDA and CDR2 is SQIVND (reference sequence). The CDR3 DNA sequence: TGTGCCAGTAGTATAGGTGGACAGCTACCCTCCAATCAGCCCCAGCATTTT. This encodes CASSIGGQLPSNQPQHF. Supplemented by reference TRBV19 and TRBJ1-5, the full variable domain reads DGGITQSPKYLFRKEGQNVTLSCEQNLNHDAMYWYRQDPGQGLRLIYYSQIVNDFQKGDIAEGYSVSREKKESFPLTVTSAQKNPTAFYLCASSIGGQLPSNQPQHFGDGTRLSIL.

The gene calls are TRBV6-5 and TRBJ2-3, with unresolved D. The CDR3 runs to 13 residues. V lost 6 bases, J lost 5 bases, and 12 bases lay in between. CDR1 and CDR2 (germline): MNHEY, SVGAGI. CDR3 bases: TGTGCCAGCAGGCAACTGACTTTAGATACGCAGTATTTT. Translation: CASRQLTLDTQYF.

Ten or more counts support this clone. The V and J genes are TRBV7-2 and TRBJ2-3; 10 nucleotides match TRBD2. The CDR3 is 17 amino acids. Germline lookup yields CDR1 SGHTA and CDR2 FQGNSA. J lost 5 bases, V lost 2 bases, and 10 bases had no gene match. The CDR3 DNA reads TGTGCCAGCAGCTTACTCCCCAGCGGGGGGGCAGGAGATACGCAGTATTTT. Amino acids: CASSLLPSGGAGDTQYF.

This sequence joins TRBV6-1 and TRBJ1-4, with a possible D match to TRBD1 (6 bases). The CDR3 loop spans 15 amino acids. V lost 2 bases to trimming and J lost 8 bases, with 15 bases between them. Per the germline V gene, CDR1 is MNHNS and CDR2 is SASEGT. The CDR3 bases are TGTGCCAGCAGTGAAATACAGGGATTTCAGGAAAAACTGTTTTTT. It codes for CASSEIQGFQEKLFF.

This clone has a handful of counts. The chain recombines TRBV30 with TRBJ1-2; perhaps TRBD1 as D (6 bases). The germline V gene has CDR1 GTSNPN and CDR2 SVGIG (reference sequence). The CDR3 runs to 13 residues. V was trimmed by 4 bases and J by 6 bases, leaving 15 bases between them. This chain's CDR3 is CAWTWGGSNGYTF. The CDR3 region has the DNA TGTGCCTGGACCTGGGGGGGCAGCAATGGCTACACCTTC.

This sequence joins TRBV29-1 and TRBJ2-6; D uncertain. Trimming took off 4 bases at V and 0 bases at J, with 16 bases between the two ends. The CDR3 extends over 17 amino acids. Germline V gene sequence: CDR1 SQVTM, CDR2 ANQGSEA. The CDR3 DNA reads as TGCAGCGTTGCTAGTTCCGGAAGTAGCTCTGGGGCCAACGTCCTGACTTTC. This encodes CSVASSGSSSGANVLTF.

The chain carries TRBV29-1 and TRBJ1-1; a weak D match, TRBD1 (5 bases). The V and J ends lost 4 bases and 6 bases respectively, with 18 bases between them. Germline V CDR1 and CDR2: SQVTM, ANQGSEA. The length of the CDR3 is 14 residues. The CDR3 coding sequence is TGCAGCGTTGTTGGATGGGGGGTTAAGGCTGAAGCTTTCTTT. This gives the protein CSVVGWGVKAEAFF.

DNA for the CDR3: TGCAGCGTCCGACAGATGAACACTGAAGCTTTCTTT. This gives the protein CSVRQMNTEAFF. This chain joins TRBV29-1 and TRBJ1-1; D may be TRBD1 (5 bases). The CDR3 has 12 amino acids. CDR1 and CDR2 from the germline V gene are SQVTM and ANQGSEA. The germline V and J ends were trimmed by 6 bases and 0 bases, with 8 bases remaining between them.

The J gene is TRBJ2-5, the V gene TRBV4-3; D call uncertain. Germline CDR1 reads LGHNA; CDR2 reads YSLEER. The CDR3 runs 13 residues. V gave up 1 base and J gave up 5 bases, with 8 bases separating them. The CDR3 loop is CASSQGIRETQYF. In nucleotides, the CDR3 is TGCGCCAGCAGCCAAGGCATAAGGGAGACCCAGTACTTC.

V usage is TRBV12-5 and J usage is TRBJ1-1; 7 positions agree with TRBD1. This CDR3 contains 16 residues. CDR1 is LGHNT, CDR2 FRNRAP, per germline. V lost 0 bases and J lost 7; bases outside the gene matches: 11. Here the CDR3 DNA reads TGTGCTAGTGGTTTGGTACTGGGCAGGGGGGATAGTGAAGCTTTCTTT. This codes for CASGLVLGRGDSEAFF.

The chain employs TRBV30 and TRBJ2-5; tentatively, D is TRBD1 (6 bases). V was shortened by 2 bases and J by 4 bases, with 11 bases between the two germline ends. The CDR3 spans 13 residues. Germline V CDR1 and CDR2: GTSNPN, SVGIG (reference sequence). Written as DNA, the CDR3 is TGTGCCTGGAGTATCATACAGGGAGAGACCCAGTACTTC. It specifies CAWSIIQGETQYF. Variable domain in full (rest from reference TRBV30 and TRBJ2-5): SQTIHQWPATLVQPVGSPLSLECTVEGTSNPNLYWYRQAAGRGLQLLFYSVGIGQISSEVPQNLSASRPQDRQFILSSKKLLLSDSGFYLCAWSIIQGETQYFGPGTRLLVL.

The CDR3 is CASSPMTGGRNEQFF. CDR3 nucleotides: TGCGCCAGCAGCCCGATGACAGGGGGTAGGAATGAGCAGTTCTTC. This chain uses TRBV5-1 with TRBJ2-1; 9 bases agree with TRBD1. This CDR3 spans 15 amino acids. Germline V lookup: CDR1 SGHRS, CDR2 YFSETQ. The J segment lost 7 bases and the V segment lost 4 bases, leaving 9 bases of the junction unmatched.

V usage is TRBV2 and J usage is TRBJ1-2; possibly TRBD1 for D (6 bases). The germline V gene encodes CDR1 SNHLY and CDR2 FYNNEI. The ends were cut back, 7 bases at V and 6 bases at J, with 12 bases in the middle. This CDR3 is built from 12 residues. The CDR3 loop is CASMAGADGYTF. The CDR3 nucleotides are TGTGCCAGCATGGCGGGGGCTGATGGCTACACCTTC.

The chain carries TRBV4-3 and TRBJ1-6; D possibly corresponds to TRBD1 (5 bases). The CDR3 sequence is 15 residues long. Trimming removed 0 bases from V and 10 bases from J, with 13 bases in between. Looked up from germline, CDR1 is LGHNA and CDR2 is YSLEER. The CDR3 protein is CASSQERTIRSPLHF. The CDR3 DNA follows: TGCGCCAGCAGCCAAGAAAGGACAATTAGGTCACCCCTCCACTTT.

V and J are TRBV29-1 and TRBJ2-5, with D tentatively TRBD1 (6 bases). The CDR3 has 14 residues. CDR1 and CDR2 (germline): SQVTM, ANQGSEA. V lost 6 bases to trimming and J lost 0 bases, with 14 bases between them. CDR3 DNA: TGCAGCGTACAGGGATCCACGTACCAAGAGACCCAGTACTTC. It is translated as CSVQGSTYQETQYF.

The rearrangement links TRBV30 to TRBJ2-1, with D unclear. Germline CDR1 and CDR2: GTSNPN and SVGIG (reference sequence). Trimming removed 0 bases from V and 8 bases from J, with 5 bases in between. The CDR3 runs 11 residues. The chain's CDR3 is CAWSVGDEQFF. CDR3 nucleotide sequence: TGTGCCTGGAGTGTAGGCGATGAGCAGTTCTTC.

This sequence joins TRBV7-9 and TRBJ2-1; 7 bases match TRBD1. The CDR3 runs to 13 residues. With V trimmed by 4 bases and J by 10 bases, 7 bases remained unmatched. CDR1 and CDR2 from the germline V gene are SEHNR and FQNEAQ (reference sequence). For the CDR3, the DNA is TGTGCCAGCAGCTCACGAGGGGGCTGGGAGCAGTTCTTC. Translation: CASSSRGGWEQFF.

DNA for the CDR3: TGTGCCAGCAGCTTATCGGTTTGGGGGCGCGCCTATGGCTACACCTTC. This encodes CASSLSVWGRAYGYTF. The chain employs TRBV13 and TRBJ1-2; D is perhaps TRBD1 (6 bases). The CDR3 spans 16 residues. CDR1 and CDR2 from the germline V gene are PRHDT and FYEKMQ (reference sequence). V was pared by 2 bases and J by 4 bases, with 17 bases between.

The chain combines TRBV29-1 with TRBJ2-1; a possible D gene is TRBD2 (6 bases). The germline V gene has CDR1 SQVTM and CDR2 ANQGSEA. This CDR3 region has 15 residues. V lost 4 bases and J lost 4, with 17 bases in between. DNA for the CDR3: TGCAGCGTTGGTCTGGGACTCGCGACATACAATGAGCAGTTCTTC. Its protein is CSVGLGLATYNEQFF.

V usage is TRBV6-5 and J usage is TRBJ2-5; D perhaps matches TRBD2 (6 bases). Per the germline V gene, CDR1 is MNHEY and CDR2 is SVGAGI. Trimming shortened V by 5 bases and J by 5 bases, and 15 bases separated the two germline ends. The length of the CDR3 is 14 residues. The CDR3 DNA is TGTGCCAGCAGTCCTGGGACTCCCAGGGAGACCCAGTACTTC. Amino acid sequence: CASSPGTPRETQYF.

The rearrangement uses TRBV30 and TRBJ2-1; 14 nucleotides align to TRBD2. Germline V gene lookup returns CDR1 GTSNPN and CDR2 SVGIG (reference sequence). The V and J ends lost 5 bases and 6 bases, in that order; junction bases with no gene match: 0. The CDR3 runs 13 residues. The CDR3 here is CAWGLAGGNEQFF. Written as DNA, the CDR3 is TGTGCCTGGGGACTAGCGGGGGGCAATGAGCAGTTCTTC.

The chain has TRBV7-9 and TRBJ2-3; tentative D call: TRBD2 (5 bases). Germline loops: CDR1 SEHNR, CDR2 FQNEAQ (reference sequence). The ends were cut back, 5 bases at V and 1 base at J, with 10 bases in the middle. This CDR3 contains 14 residues. The CDR3 sequence: CASSLLGGTDTQYF. Here the CDR3 DNA reads TGTGCCAGCAGCCTACTAGGTGGCACAGATACGCAGTATTTT.